Shown below are 29 T cell receptor beta chains from a single sample sequenced in a study of cytomegalovirus exposure and HLA in healthy donors (TCRdb year 2017). Receptors were amplified or captured by the immunoSEQ multiplex PCR assay. A mixture of 60 forward primers for TCR Vbeta segments and 13 reverse primers for TCR Jbeta segments was used in the multiplex PCR. TCRdb obtained this table from immuneACCESS and retained in-frame rearrangements with V and J assigned. These tables miss some clones; where compared with another copy, unresolved V genes account for less than half of the shortfall, and the remainder is unexplained. For this sample there are approximately 200,000 clones; about 80% appear just once. Around 1.9% of the sample is held by the ten biggest clonotypes. The sample comprised PBMCs. All receptors come from a woman under 30 in good health and CMV-seropositive.

In DNA, the CDR3 is TGTGCCAGCAGCCAAGGGGGACTAAGCGGGGGGGCCGGGGACAATGAGCAGTTCTTC. Translating gives CASSQGGLSGGAGDNEQFF. V is TRBV4-2 and J is TRBJ2-1, with 10 bases matching TRBD2. Germline CDR1 reads LGHNA; CDR2 reads YNFKEQ. The trim removed 1 base at V and 5 bases at J, leaving 14 bases unmatched. The CDR3 extends over 19 amino acids.

This chain joins TRBV19 and TRBJ1-1; D is perhaps TRBD1 (6 bases). Trimming removed 9 bases from V and 4 bases from J, with 12 bases in between. This CDR3 has 12 residues. From germline, CDR1 is LNHDA and CDR2 SQIVND (reference sequence). Written as DNA, the CDR3 is TGTGCCAGCAGACACAGGGCCACTGAAGCTTTCTTT. Translation gives CASRHRATEAFF.

J is TRBJ2-7 and V is TRBV27, with D possibly TRBD2 on 7 matching bases. Germline lookup yields CDR1 MNHEY and CDR2 SMNVEV (reference sequence). The CDR3 totals 13 residues. Between the trimmed V and J ends, which lost 4 bases and 5 bases, there was a span of 12 bases. Written as DNA, the CDR3 is TGTGCCAGCAGTTGGAACGGGGGGCACGAGCAGTACGTC. It translates to CASSWNGGHEQYV.

This clone was counted once. The V and J genes are TRBV14 and TRBJ2-4; 11 bases agree with TRBD1. CDR3 length: 14 residues. V was clipped by 3 bases and J by 7 bases; unmatched bases: 2. Per the germline V gene, CDR1 is SGHDN and CDR2 is FVKESK. The CDR3 DNA is TGTGCCAGCAGCCAGGACAGGGGGCATAACATTCAGTACTTC. Its protein product is CASSQDRGHNIQYF.

The chain's CDR3 is CASSIRGWGSEYRNDNEQFF. Written as DNA, the CDR3 is TGTGCCAGTAGTATAAGGGGTTGGGGATCGGAGTACAGGAACGACAATGAGCAGTTCTTC. The genes are TRBV19 and TRBJ2-1; tentative D call: TRBD1 (5 bases). This CDR3 is 20 amino acids long. Germline V gene sequence: CDR1 LNHDA, CDR2 SQIVND (reference sequence). The ends were cut back, 2 bases at V and 5 bases at J, with 28 bases in the middle.

The chain links TRBV13 to TRBJ2-5; no firm D call. V lost 6 bases to trimming and J lost 0 bases, with 5 bases between them. From germline, CDR1 is PRHDT and CDR2 FYEKMQ (reference sequence). The CDR3 is 12 residues long. Written as DNA, the CDR3 is TGTGCCAGCAGTCTCGACCAAGAGACCCAGTACTTC. This translates into CASSLDQETQYF.

The chain recombines TRBV19 with TRBJ1-1; no clear D. Germline CDR1 is LNHDA and CDR2 is SQIVND (reference sequence). This CDR3 is 14 amino acids long. V lost 6 bases and J lost 1, with 12 bases in between. In nucleotides, the CDR3 is TGTGCCAGTAGGCGCCATGAGAAGAACACTGAAGCTTTCTTT. This gives the protein CASRRHEKNTEAFF.

The chain joins TRBV27 to TRBJ2-7, with a tentative D call TRBD2 (5 bases). The V gene lost 2 bases and the J gene lost 3 bases, with 14 bases spanning the gap. The CDR3 loop spans 15 amino acids. CDR1 and CDR2 (germline): MNHEY, SMNVEV (reference sequence). The DNA of the CDR3 is TGTGCCAGCAGTTTACGGGGAATGGGTGGCTACGAGCAGTACGTC. Amino acid sequence: CASSLRGMGGYEQYV.

J is TRBJ2-3 and V is TRBV20-1; the D is unclear. Deletions cut 3 bases from V and 8 bases from J, with 9 bases between. The V gene's germline CDR1 is DFQATT and CDR2 SNEGSKA (reference sequence). The CDR3 covers 11 residues. CDR3 in DNA: TGCAGTGCTAGTCTAGTGAGTACGCAGTATTTT. It is translated as CSASLVSTQYF.

This chain links TRBV9 with TRBJ2-2, with a possible D match to TRBD2 (5 bases). Trimming shortened V by 2 bases and J by 7 bases, and 15 bases separated the two germline ends. CDR1 SGDLS and CDR2 YYNGEE come from the germline V gene. This CDR3 has 15 amino acids. The DNA for the CDR3 is TGTGCCAGCAGCGTCGAGGCCCGGGGTGACGGGGAGCTGTTTTTT. This gives the protein CASSVEARGDGELFF.

The V call is TRBV6-1, the J call TRBJ1-2, with TRBD1 matching 8 bases. CDR3 length: 14 amino acids. The germline V gene encodes CDR1 MNHNS and CDR2 SASEGT. Trimming removed 5 bases from V and 3 bases from J; junction bases left unmatched: 5. Here the CDR3 DNA reads TGTGCCAGCAGTACCCAGACAGGGGACTATGGCTACACCTTC. Translation gives CASSTQTGDYGYTF.

This chain connects TRBV25-1 to TRBJ1-2; tentatively, D is TRBD1 (6 bases). The germline V and J ends were trimmed by 2 bases and 8 bases, with 18 bases remaining between them. The CDR3 spans 15 residues. Germline CDR1 reads MGHDK; CDR2 reads SYGVNS. The CDR3 DNA is TGTGCCAGCAGTGAAGCCAGGGGTCCTTTGGGGGGCTACACCTTC. This gives the protein CASSEARGPLGGYTF.

The chain has TRBV7-9 and TRBJ2-3; 10 bases map to TRBD2. The J segment lost 6 bases and the V segment lost 0 bases, leaving 6 bases of the junction unmatched. The CDR3 loop spans 16 amino acids. The germline V gene encodes CDR1 SEHNR and CDR2 FQNEAQ (reference sequence). The CDR3 DNA sequence: TGTGCCAGCAGCTTAGCAACTAGCGGGGTTCCGGATACGCAGTATTTT. Protein: CASSLATSGVPDTQYF.

This rearrangement joins TRBV15 to TRBJ2-1; TRBD2 matches at 12 bases. Trimming cost V 2 bases and J 8 bases; bases outside gene matches: 1. Germline CDR1 LNHNV, CDR2 YYDKDF (reference sequence). The CDR3 spans 14 residues. For the CDR3, the DNA is TGTGCCACCAGCAGACTAGCGGGGGGGGATGAGCAGTTCTTC. As protein: CATSRLAGGDEQFF. Looking up the rest from reference TRBV15 and TRBJ2-1 gives the full variable domain: DAMVIQNPRYQVTQFGKPVTLSCSQTLNHNVMYWYQQKSSQAPKLLFHYYDKDFNNEADTPDNFQSRRPNTSFCFLDIRSPGLGDTAMYLCATSRLAGGDEQFFGPGTRLTVL.

This clone was counted only a few times. The chain joins TRBV7-3 to TRBJ2-1; 12 nucleotides line up with TRBD1. V was pared by 4 bases and J by 12 bases, with 10 bases of the junction left unmatched. This CDR3 has 15 residues. CDR1 is SGHTA and CDR2 is FQGTGA in the germline V gene. The CDR3 sequence: CASSSSGTGGDRQFF. CDR3 nucleotide sequence: TGTGCCAGCAGCTCCTCCGGGACAGGGGGCGACCGGCAGTTCTTC.

J is TRBJ1-6 and V is TRBV11-3; no reliable D call. Germline CDR1 reads SGHNT; CDR2 reads YENEEA. Deletions cut 0 bases from V and 0 bases from J, with 9 bases between. This CDR3 is 17 amino acids long. CDR3 nucleotide sequence: TGTGCCAGCAGCTTAGAATTCGGTGGCTCCTATAATTCACCCCTCCACTTT. It specifies CASSLEFGGSYNSPLHF.

The chain couples TRBV6-1 to TRBJ2-5; D uncertain. Germline V gene sequence: CDR1 MNHNS, CDR2 SASEGT. Trimming pared 2 bases from V and 7 bases from J, leaving 11 bases between. The CDR3 is 13 amino acids. The chain's CDR3 is CASSESPGGTQYF. The CDR3 DNA sequence: TGTGCCAGCAGTGAATCTCCCGGCGGGACCCAGTACTTC.

The chain employs TRBV11-1 and TRBJ2-1; 12 positions match TRBD2. The germline V gene has CDR1 SGHAT and CDR2 FQDESV (reference sequence). The CDR3 consists of 15 residues. Losses at the gene ends were 6 bases for V and 10 bases for J; bases not matched to a gene: 10. The CDR3 DNA follows: TGTGCCAGCAGTCACCCTAGCGGGGGGGTAGGGGAGCAGTTCTTC. Protein product: CASSHPSGGVGEQFF.

This clone was seen a handful of times. V is TRBV29-1 and J is TRBJ1-4; the match to TRBD1 covers 10 bases. CDR1 is SQVTM and CDR2 is ANQGSEA in the germline V gene. V lost 3 bases and J lost 5; bases outside the gene matches: 6. CDR3 length: 15 residues. The CDR3 nucleotides read TGCAGCGTTGAGAGTCTGGGACAGGGGAATGAAAAACTGTTTTTT. It specifies CSVESLGQGNEKLFF.

The chain uses TRBV19 and TRBJ1-5; TRBD1 matches at 8 bases. The CDR3 contains 14 residues. In germline, CDR1 is LNHDA, CDR2 SQIVND (reference sequence). Unmatched junction bases numbered 2, after V lost 4 bases and J lost 3 bases. DNA for the CDR3: TGTGCCAGTAGTAGACAGGGGAACAATCAGCCCCAGCATTTT. Translated, it gives CASSRQGNNQPQHF.

This clone occurred a few times. This chain links TRBV19 with TRBJ1-6; D possibly corresponds to TRBD1 (6 bases). Germline V CDR1 and CDR2: LNHDA, SQIVND (reference sequence). This CDR3 has 14 amino acids. V dropped 2 bases and J dropped 5 bases, with 7 bases sitting between them. The CDR3 protein is CASSIQGNNSPLHF. CDR3 in DNA: TGTGCCAGTAGTATACAGGGGAATAATTCACCCCTCCACTTT.

The chain uses TRBV5-6 and TRBJ1-2; the D is unclear. Germline V gene lookup returns CDR1 SGHDT and CDR2 YYEEEE. V lost 4 bases and J 0 bases, leaving 10 bases between the germline ends. CDR3 length equals 14 residues. In nucleotides, the CDR3 is TGTGCCAGCAGCCGTCGGGGAACTAACTATGGCTACACCTTC. This codes for CASSRRGTNYGYTF.

The rearrangement uses TRBV27 and TRBJ2-7, with a possible D match to TRBD2 (6 bases). The CDR3 is made up of 14 amino acids. Germline CDR1 reads MNHEY; CDR2 reads SMNVEV (reference sequence). The ends were cut back, 5 bases at V and 4 bases at J, with 15 bases in the middle. As DNA, the CDR3 is TGTGCCAGCAGTCCAAGGACGGGAGATTACGAGCAGTACGTC. Translation: CASSPRTGDYEQYV.

The chain has TRBV29-1 and TRBJ1-6, with 7 nucleotides matching TRBD1. CDR3 size: 16 residues. Germline trimming cut 2 bases from V and 10 bases from J; bases unmatched to any gene: 14. In germline, CDR1 is SQVTM, CDR2 ANQGSEA. CDR3 DNA sequence: TGCAGCGTTGAAAAAAGTCGGACAGGACAACTCTCACCCCTCCACTTT. Its protein is CSVEKSRTGQLSPLHF.

This clone was found once. The V call is TRBV6-5, the J call TRBJ1-4, with a possible D match to TRBD1 (6 bases). Per the germline V gene, CDR1 is MNHEY and CDR2 is SVGAGI. The CDR3 has 16 amino acids. V was clipped by 4 bases and J by 8 bases, with 20 bases between them. The CDR3 nucleotides are TGTGCCAGCAGTTGGGGAGGGGGGGGCTCTTCGGAAAAACTGTTTTTT. Its protein is CASSWGGGGSSEKLFF.

The chain joins TRBV19 to TRBJ2-1; 12 nucleotides align to TRBD2. This CDR3 has 16 residues. The V segment lost 4 bases and the J segment 5 bases; nucleotides outside the gene matches: 6. Germline-derived CDR1 and CDR2 are LNHDA and SQIVND (reference sequence). CDR3 nucleotide sequence: TGTGCCAGTAGTACCCTGACTAGCGGGAGAAACAATGAGCAGTTCTTC. Its protein is CASSTLTSGRNNEQFF.

The chain couples TRBV9 to TRBJ2-7; D ambiguous. CDR1 and CDR2 from the germline V gene are SGDLS and YYNGEE. V lost 0 bases to trimming and J lost 3 bases, with 10 bases between them. CDR3 length equals 14 residues. CDR3 bases: TGTGCCAGCAGCGTAGGTGTGGGCAGCTACGAGCAGTACTTC. This sequence encodes CASSVGVGSYEQYF.

The chain links TRBV11-2 to TRBJ2-2; TRBD2 might be the D (6 bases). The CDR3 has 16 residues. V lost 5 bases to trimming and J lost 1 base, with 14 bases between them. Germline CDR1 SGHAT, CDR2 FQNNGV. The CDR3, as DNA: TGTGCCAGCAGCACTACTAGCCTCAGGAACACCGGGGAGCTGTTTTTT. It encodes CASSTTSLRNTGELFF.

V is TRBV13 and J is TRBJ1-1; 8 nucleotides line up with TRBD1. The V segment lost 8 bases and the J segment 4 bases; nucleotides outside the gene matches: 3. The CDR3 totals 12 residues. Germline V lookup: CDR1 PRHDT, CDR2 FYEKMQ (reference sequence). CDR3 nucleotides: TGTGCCAGCCGGACAGGGAGCACTGAAGCTTTCTTT. It is translated as CASRTGSTEAFF.